The 15 T cell receptor beta chains presented below share a single source sample, sequenced in a study of identical twins. TCRdb re-called the 5' RACE reads through MiXCR, storing one row per CDR3 protein. The sample includes about 900,000 distinct CDR3 sequences, approximately 13% of them seen just once. A further study also used this sample, focusing on yellow fever vaccine responses in identical twins.

The specimen sequenced was PBMCs. Receptors originate from a woman between 18 and 30 years old in good health.

DNA of the CDR3: TGTGCCAGCAGCTGGGTTTTTGTGCAAGAGACCCAGTACTTC. It yields the protein CASSWVFVQETQYF. The chain has TRBV5-6 and TRBJ2-5; no firm D call. Germline CDR1 is SGHDT and CDR2 is YYEEEE. The CDR3 is made up of 14 amino acids. Trimming pared 3 bases from V and 2 bases from J, leaving 11 bases between.

The V and J genes are TRBV10-3 and TRBJ2-7; 7 nucleotides agree with TRBD2. The J segment lost 0 bases and the V segment lost 2 bases, leaving 1 base of the junction unmatched. CDR1 ENHRY and CDR2 SYGVKD come from the germline V gene. This CDR3 has 14 amino acids. For the CDR3, the DNA is TGTGCCATCAGTGAGAGGACTAGCTCCTACGAGCAGTACTTC. It encodes CAISERTSSYEQYF.

The chain has TRBV12-3 or TRBV12-4 and TRBJ2-1, with D unclear. Trimming took 1 base from V and 6 from J, leaving 10 bases between them. The CDR3 totals 14 residues. CDR3 sequence reads: CASSLGVIVNEQFF. CDR3 in DNA: TGTGCCAGCAGTTTAGGTGTGATAGTCAATGAGCAGTTCTTC.

This clonotype showed up just a few times. The chain carries TRBV6-1 and TRBJ2-1; 12 bases line up with TRBD1. The CDR3 runs to 14 residues. CDR1 is MNHNS and CDR2 is SASEGT in the germline V gene. V lost 6 bases to trimming and J lost 12 bases; unmatched junction nucleotides: 9. CDR3 protein: CASSPPGTGGWQFF. As DNA, the CDR3 is TGTGCCAGCAGCCCCCCCGGGACAGGGGGCTGGCAGTTCTTC.

This clonotype has a handful of counts. The V gene is TRBV7-2, the J gene TRBJ2-1; a weak D match, TRBD2 (6 bases). The CDR3 loop spans 16 amino acids. Trimming removed 4 bases from V and 2 bases from J, with 15 bases in between. Per germline, CDR1 SGHTA and CDR2 FQGNSA. The CDR3 sequence is CASSSDGWGAYNEQFF. DNA for the CDR3: TGTGCCAGCAGCTCAGATGGTTGGGGGGCCTACAATGAGCAGTTCTTC.

The J gene is TRBJ2-3, the V gene TRBV20-1; 12 bases line up with TRBD2. After removal of 4 bases from V and 3 bases from J, the junction contained 23 bases not matched to a gene. Germline V gene lookup returns CDR1 DFQATT and CDR2 SNEGSKA (reference sequence). CDR3 length: 21 amino acids. CDR3 protein: CSATPRPILAGGLVWTDTQYF. In DNA, the CDR3 is TGCAGTGCTACCCCTAGACCAATACTAGCGGGAGGCTTGGTCTGGACAGATACGCAGTATTTT.

The table lists this clonotype with a few counts. The gene calls are TRBV2 and TRBJ1-2, with D maybe TRBD1 (6 bases). This CDR3 has 15 amino acids. Trimming shortened V by 6 bases and J by 8 bases, and 22 bases separated the two germline ends. CDR1 SNHLY and CDR2 FYNNEI come from the germline V gene. In DNA form, the CDR3 reads TGTGCCAGCAGGAGGGGGGACGCAGGTAGTGGGGGCTACACCTTC. It translates to CASRRGDAGSGGYTF.

The chain is built from TRBV5-1 and TRBJ2-2; the match to TRBD2 covers 16 bases. The CDR3 is made up of 19 amino acids. Per germline, CDR1 SGHRS and CDR2 YFSETQ. With V trimmed by 4 bases and J by 4 bases, 10 bases remained unmatched. The CDR3 sequence: CASSGVGTSGRAGTGELFF. CDR3 coding DNA: TGCGCCAGCAGCGGCGTTGGGACTAGCGGGAGGGCCGGCACCGGGGAGCTGTTTTTT.

There are many counts of this clonotype. This chain links TRBV12-3 or TRBV12-4 with TRBJ2-3, with a possible D match to TRBD2 (6 bases). The CDR3 length is 11 residues. The V gene lost 7 bases and the J gene lost 4 bases, with 6 bases spanning the gap. CDR3: CASTGADTQYF. CDR3 bases: TGTGCCAGCACGGGGGCAGATACGCAGTATTTT.

The CDR3 protein is CSVTAGGRKETDTQYF. CDR3 DNA: TGCAGCGTTACCGCGGGCGGGAGAAAGGAAACAGATACGCAGTATTTT. The rearrangement uses TRBV29-1 and TRBJ2-3; TRBD2 aligns across 7 bases. Germline CDR1 reads SQVTM; CDR2 reads ANQGSEA. With V trimmed by 5 bases and J by 3 bases, 14 bases remained unmatched. The CDR3 runs 16 residues.

The chain carries TRBV19 and TRBJ2-3; D unresolved. The CDR3 is 13 amino acids. The V gene's germline CDR1 is LNHDA and CDR2 SQIVND (reference sequence). Between the trimmed V and J ends, which lost 5 bases and 14 bases, there was a span of 20 bases. The DNA for the CDR3 is TGTGCCAGTAGTGCGGACGGACGAATTCTGTTGTATTTT. Its protein product is CASSADGRILLYF.

This clonotype came up a few times. The chain carries TRBV10-1 and TRBJ1-1; D remains ambiguous. Germline V gene data show CDR1 as WNHNN and CDR2 as SYGVQD (reference sequence). CDR3 length: 15 amino acids. V was cut by 5 bases and J by 1 base, with 14 bases left in between. This CDR3 is CASSKDLKRNTEAFF. In DNA, the CDR3 is TGCGCCAGCAGTAAAGACCTTAAGAGGAACACTGAAGCTTTCTTT.

This clonotype was detected a few times. The chain is built from TRBV29-1 and TRBJ2-1; weak D call: TRBD1 (6 bases). Germline-derived CDR1 and CDR2 are SQVTM and ANQGSEA. V was clipped by 5 bases and J by 7 bases, with 21 bases between them. This CDR3 has 15 residues. CDR3 DNA: TGCAGCGTTCAAGGGGAGAGGGGGTCGGCAAATGAGCAGTTCTTC. It codes for CSVQGERGSANEQFF.

This clonotype was seen a few times. The V and J genes are TRBV4-1 and TRBJ2-3, with D possibly matching TRBD2 (5 bases). V was pared by 7 bases and J by 5 bases, with 13 bases between. The CDR3 contains 13 residues. Germline assignment: CDR1 MGHRA and CDR2 YSYEKL. The CDR3 DNA sequence: TGCGCCAGCACCAAGGCGGGTGGAGATACGCAGTATTTT. Its protein is CASTKAGGDTQYF.

This clonotype was counted between two and nine times. The chain links TRBV4-1 to TRBJ2-3, with D possibly matching TRBD2 (5 bases). The germline V gene encodes CDR1 MGHRA and CDR2 YSYEKL. Deletions cut 0 bases from V and 1 base from J, with 20 bases between. The CDR3 has 19 amino acids. The CDR3 spells CASSQDMSRLTLRTDTQYF. The CDR3 DNA follows: TGCGCCAGCAGCCAAGACATGTCCAGACTAACCTTACGCACAGATACGCAGTATTTT.